The 28 T cell receptor beta chains below were found in one sample sequenced in a study of tumor-infiltrating lymphocytes in localized non-small cell lung cancer. TCRdb keeps only in-frame clones here, not all; method: immunoSEQ multiplex PCR. The repertoire has 15,000 to 20,000 clones, approximately 49% of them found once; the top ten carry about 16%. The sample consisted of lung tumor tissue. The receptors were gathered from a human donor with non-small cell lung cancer.

The gene calls are TRBV6-5 and TRBJ1-4; the match to TRBD1 covers 7 bases. The CDR3 contains 14 residues. V was pared by 6 bases and J by 8 bases, with 9 bases of the junction left unmatched. Germline V gene data show CDR1 as MNHEY and CDR2 as SVGAGI. The chain's CDR3 is CASRLTGEGEKLFF. As DNA, the CDR3 is TGTGCCAGCAGATTAACAGGGGAGGGGGAAAAACTGTTTTTT.

The rearrangement joins TRBV30 to TRBJ1-4; D is unclear. The CDR3 contains 16 residues. V lost 1 base, J lost 5 bases, and 17 bases lay in between. Germline CDR1 is GTSNPN and CDR2 is SVGIG (reference sequence). CDR3 sequence reads: CAWSGGVLRLNEKLFF. CDR3 coding DNA: TGTGCCTGGAGTGGCGGGGTACTCAGATTAAATGAAAAACTGTTTTTT.

The chain carries TRBV5-6 and TRBJ1-3; no firm D call. V shed 0 bases and J shed 1 base, with 5 bases lying between them. The CDR3 runs 14 residues. Germline CDR1 reads SGHDT; CDR2 reads YYEEEE. The CDR3 bases are TGTGCCAGCAGCTTGGCGGGATCTGGAAACACCATATATTTT. It yields the protein CASSLAGSGNTIYF.

This clone was seen many times. J is TRBJ1-1 and V is TRBV4-2, with D maybe TRBD1 (6 bases). The germline V and J ends were trimmed by 9 bases and 3 bases, with 14 bases remaining between them. The germline CDR1 and CDR2 sequences are LGHNA and YNFKEQ. The CDR3 loop spans 13 amino acids. Here the CDR3 reads CASSGEGDTEAFF. The CDR3 DNA reads TGTGCCAGTTCAGGCGAGGGGGACACTGAAGCTTTCTTT.

The rearrangement links TRBV7-2 to TRBJ1-4; 7 bases agree with TRBD1. The germline V gene encodes CDR1 SGHTA and CDR2 FQGNSA. This CDR3 is built from 15 residues. Unmatched junction bases numbered 4, after V lost 5 bases and J lost 1 base. The CDR3 sequence: CASSPRQGTNEKLFF. DNA for the CDR3: TGTGCCAGCAGCCCAAGACAGGGAACTAATGAAAAACTGTTTTTT.

This clone was recorded a few times. V gene TRBV20-1 combines with J gene TRBJ1-2, with D uncertain. V was pared by 5 bases and J by 7 bases, with 11 bases between. The CDR3 extends over 11 amino acids. The germline V gene encodes CDR1 DFQATT and CDR2 SNEGSKA (reference sequence). CDR3 amino acids: CSAPERGGYTF. The CDR3 DNA sequence: TGCAGTGCTCCCGAGCGAGGTGGCTACACCTTC.

This rearrangement joins TRBV9 to TRBJ1-6, with D possibly TRBD1 on 5 matching bases. Germline lookup yields CDR1 SGDLS and CDR2 YYNGEE. CDR3 length equals 18 residues. Trimming took 3 bases from V and 6 from J, leaving 22 bases between them. CDR3 bases: TGTGCCAGCAGCGCCGGGACGGGAGGGCGGACCTTTAATTCACCCCTCCACTTT. This translates into CASSAGTGGRTFNSPLHF. Full variable domain (missing parts from reference TRBV9 and TRBJ1-6): DSGVTQTPKHLITATGQRVTLRCSPRSGDLSVYWYQQSLDQGLQFLIQYYNGEERAKGNILERFSAQQFPDLHSELNLSSLELGDSALYFCASSAGTGGRTFNSPLHFGNGTRLTVT.

The chain is built from TRBV2 and TRBJ2-3, with D unresolved. The CDR3 is made up of 13 amino acids. The germline V and J ends were trimmed by 6 bases and 2 bases, with 9 bases remaining between them. Germline V CDR1 and CDR2: SNHLY, FYNNEI. CDR3 in amino acids: CASRVRLTDTQYF. The CDR3 DNA is TGTGCCAGCAGGGTTCGACTCACAGATACGCAGTATTTT.

The CDR3 nucleotides read TGTGCCAGCGTCCCGGGACGCAGCTCCTACAATGAGCAGTTCTTC. Translated, it gives CASVPGRSSYNEQFF. This sequence joins TRBV5-8 and TRBJ2-1; D tentatively reads TRBD1 or TRBD2 (5 bases each). Trimming cost V 7 bases and J 0 bases, with 14 bases left between them. This CDR3 has 15 residues. CDR1 and CDR2 (germline): SGHTS, YDEGEE. The full variable domain, in which reference TRBV5-8 and TRBJ2-1 provide the parts outside the CDR3, is EAGVTQSPTHLIKTRGQQATLRCSPISGHTSVYWYQQALGLGLQFLLWYDEGEERNRGNFPPRFSGRQFPNYSSELNVNALELEDSALYLCASVPGRSSYNEQFFGPGTRLTVL.

V and J are TRBV27 and TRBJ1-5, with 10 nucleotides matching TRBD1. J gave up 5 bases and V 3 bases, and 4 bases lay outside the gene matches. Germline-derived CDR1 and CDR2 are MNHEY and SMNVEV (reference sequence). The length of the CDR3 is 15 residues. The CDR3, as DNA: TGTGCCAGCAGTTTGTTCGGGACAGGGGATCAGCCCCAGCATTTT. Protein product: CASSLFGTGDQPQHF.

The chain is built from TRBV2 and TRBJ2-7; the D gene is possibly TRBD2 (6 bases). Trimming stripped 6 bases from V and 0 bases from J, with 15 bases between. The CDR3 is 15 amino acids. CDR1 and CDR2 from the germline V gene are SNHLY and FYNNEI. CDR3 DNA sequence: TGTGCCAGCAGCCCCCGGGACGGGAGCTCCTACGAGCAGTACTTC. Translated, it gives CASSPRDGSSYEQYF.

The chain recombines TRBV11-1 with TRBJ1-1; the D is unclear. The CDR3 contains 10 residues. Per germline, CDR1 SGHAT and CDR2 FQDESV (reference sequence). Trimming cost V 8 bases and J 4 bases, with 5 bases left between them. The CDR3 bases are TGTGCCAGCTGGGGCACTGAAGCTTTCTTT. Translation gives CASWGTEAFF.

A few counts support this clone. The V gene is TRBV2, the J gene TRBJ2-7; D possibly uses TRBD1 or TRBD2 (5 bases each). CDR1 is SNHLY, CDR2 FYNNEI, per germline. CDR3 length: 15 amino acids. Trimming cost V 6 bases and J 4 bases, with 19 bases left between them. CDR3 sequence: CASSSGTPGSYEQYF. Here the CDR3 DNA reads TGTGCCAGCAGCTCAGGGACCCCCGGAAGTTACGAGCAGTACTTC.

The rearrangement uses TRBV5-1 and TRBJ2-3; 7 nucleotides align to TRBD1. The CDR3 totals 14 residues. Germline V CDR1 and CDR2: SGHRS, YFSETQ. The J segment lost 2 bases and the V segment lost 5 bases, leaving 5 bases of the junction unmatched. CDR3 sequence (DNA): TGCGCCAGCAGTCTCCAGGGGGACACAGATACGCAGTATTTT. Translation gives CASSLQGDTDTQYF.

V and J are TRBV6-5 and TRBJ2-6; D perhaps matches TRBD1 (6 bases). Germline-derived CDR1 and CDR2 are MNHEY and SVGAGI. The V gene lost 7 bases and the J gene lost 0 bases, with 10 bases spanning the gap. This CDR3 contains 15 residues. CDR3 protein: CASNGRGSGANVLTF. The DNA for the CDR3 is TGTGCCAGCAACGGCAGGGGCTCTGGGGCCAACGTCCTGACTTTC.

V usage is TRBV18 and J usage is TRBJ1-4; 7 bases fit TRBD1. Looked up from germline, CDR1 is KGHSH and CDR2 is LQKENI. Unmatched junction bases numbered 1, after V lost 3 bases and J lost 0 bases. This CDR3 is 15 amino acids long. In DNA form, the CDR3 reads TGTGCCAGCTCACCCCAGGGGGCAACTAATGAAAAACTGTTTTTT. Translating gives CASSPQGATNEKLFF. Supplemented by reference TRBV18 and TRBJ1-4, the full variable domain reads NAGVMQNPRHLVRRRGQEARLRCSPMKGHSHVYWYRQLPEEGLKFMVYLQKENIIDESGMPKERFSAEFPKEGPSILRIQQVVRGDSAAYFCASSPQGATNEKLFFGSGTQLSVL.

The rearrangement joins TRBV7-9 to TRBJ2-7, with D unclear. Between the trimmed V and J ends, which lost 4 bases and 1 base, there was a span of 14 bases. This CDR3 spans 15 amino acids. Germline values: CDR1 SEHNR, CDR2 FQNEAQ (reference sequence). The CDR3 region has the DNA TGTGCCAGCAGCTCCAGACGGACGGCGTCCTACGAGCAGTACTTC. Translation: CASSSRRTASYEQYF.

V gene TRBV2 combines with J gene TRBJ1-1; the match to TRBD1 covers 9 bases. This CDR3 region has 13 residues. Germline CDR1 and CDR2: SNHLY and FYNNEI. Trimming cost V 6 bases and J 5 bases; bases outside gene matches: 4. CDR3 in amino acids: CASRTGGYTEAFF. CDR3 nucleotide sequence: TGTGCCAGCAGAACAGGGGGCTATACTGAAGCTTTCTTT.

This clone was detected a few times. The rearrangement joins TRBV10-2 to TRBJ1-6; 8 bases are shared with TRBD1. The CDR3 totals 15 residues. The trim removed 8 bases at V and 7 bases at J, leaving 10 bases unmatched. In germline, CDR1 is WSHSY, CDR2 SAAADI. The CDR3 loop reads CASQASGTGNSPLHF. The CDR3 DNA follows: TGCGCCAGCCAGGCCTCCGGGACAGGCAATTCACCCCTCCACTTT.

This clone occurred many times. CDR3 protein: CATSRDLETQYF. Written as DNA, the CDR3 is TGTGCCACCAGCAGAGATCTGGAGACCCAGTACTTC. The rearrangement links TRBV15 to TRBJ2-5; D is undetermined. Trimming pared 0 bases from V and 5 bases from J, leaving 4 bases between. The CDR3 covers 12 residues. Germline assignment: CDR1 LNHNV and CDR2 YYDKDF (reference sequence).

In this sample, this clone turned up many times. This chain connects TRBV7-3 to TRBJ2-3; the match to TRBD1 covers 7 bases. Germline assignment: CDR1 SGHTA and CDR2 FQGTGA. The junction had 5 bases not matched to a gene; V was cut back by 5 bases and J by 0 bases. CDR3 length equals 15 residues. The CDR3 region is CASSPTGRSTDTQYF. CDR3 nucleotides: TGTGCCAGCAGCCCGACAGGGCGCAGCACAGATACGCAGTATTTT.

V usage is TRBV1 and J usage is TRBJ2-3; the D call TRBD2 from the table was never checked on the DNA. TRBV1 is reported as a pseudogene. The CDR3 is 14 amino acids. CDR3 sequence reads: CTSSQDARAYTQYF. CDR3 coding DNA: TGCACCAGCAGCCAAGACGCTCGAGCTTATACGCAGTATTTT.

The chain joins TRBV6-1 to TRBJ2-2, with 9 bases aligning to TRBD1. Germline CDR1 is MNHNS and CDR2 is SASEGT. V dropped 6 bases and J dropped 6; count of bases not matched to a gene: 2. The length of the CDR3 is 13 residues. The DNA for the CDR3 is TGTGCCAGCAGGCGACAGGGGGCCGGGGAGCTGTTTTTT. It codes for CASRRQGAGELFF.

The sample holds a few counts of this clone. In nucleotides, the CDR3 is TGTGCCTGGAGTGCCATCACAGGGGGGCATTCACCCCTCCACTTT. Translated: CAWSAITGGHSPLHF. This chain joins TRBV30 and TRBJ1-6; 8 bases fit TRBD1. There are 15 residues in the CDR3. Germline-derived CDR1 and CDR2 are GTSNPN and SVGIG (reference sequence). Trimming took 1 base from V and 8 from J; bases not matched to a gene: 7.

This clone was seen more than once but under ten times. The chain employs TRBV10-3 and TRBJ2-5; 9 nucleotides match TRBD1. This CDR3 spans 15 amino acids. Germline values: CDR1 ENHRY, CDR2 SYGVKD. V was clipped by 2 bases and J by 4 bases; unmatched bases: 5. The CDR3 sequence: CAISETGTGRETQYF. The CDR3 region has the DNA TGTGCCATCAGTGAGACTGGGACAGGGCGAGAGACCCAGTACTTC.

This rearrangement joins TRBV11-2 to TRBJ2-3; 8 nucleotides line up with TRBD2. CDR1 and CDR2 from the germline V gene are SGHAT and FQNNGV. This CDR3 has 16 amino acids. V was clipped by 5 bases and J by 0 bases; unmatched bases: 7. In DNA, the CDR3 is TGTGCCAGCAGCCGGACTAGCCCCACTAGCACAGATACGCAGTATTTT. Translating gives CASSRTSPTSTDTQYF.

This clone appeared a few times. The chain employs TRBV6-5 and TRBJ2-1; weak D call: TRBD2 (6 bases). The V end was cut by 6 bases, the J end by 7 bases, with 10 bases between. Germline V gives CDR1 MNHEY, CDR2 SVGAGI. The CDR3 length is 12 residues. The CDR3 DNA is TGTGCCAGCAGCCCAGGGAGGAATGAGCAGTTCTTC. Translated, it gives CASSPGRNEQFF.

In this sample, this clone turned up once. The V gene is TRBV29-1, the J gene TRBJ1-5, with D tentatively TRBD1 (5 bases). The V end lost 4 bases, the J end lost 0 bases, and 10 bases lay between the germline ends. CDR1 SQVTM and CDR2 ANQGSEA come from the germline V gene. The CDR3 totals 14 residues. CDR3 residues: CSVGGHSSNQPQHF. Here the CDR3 DNA reads TGCAGCGTTGGAGGACACTCTAGCAATCAGCCCCAGCATTTT.